This paragraph reports one TCR beta chain. The CDR3 spans 14 residues. Germline CDR1 MNHNY, CDR2 SVGAGI (reference sequence). Trimming removed 2 bases at V and 5 bases at J, with 10 bases between. Libraries were prepared by immunoSEQ multiplex PCR; TCRdb keeps only in-frame clonotypes and omits some of them. The sample has 130,000 to 150,000 clones; just under 85% are singletons. The sample belongs to a study of blood T cell repertoires in COVID-19. What was sequenced was peripheral blood. The chain joins TRBV6-6 to TRBJ1-3, with D hard to call. The origin of this receptor is a middle-aged woman with active or convalescent COVID-19. The CDR3 sequence is CASSYPGTRNTIYF. DNA for the CDR3: TGTGCCAGCAGTTACCCAGGCACCAGAAACACCATATATTTT.